This T cell receptor (beta chain) appears in the sequencing data of a study of vaccination effects on CD4 cells after COVID-19. About the research overall: Following the second dose by a median of 72 days, the post-vaccine samples were obtained.

TCRdb's table, derived via immunoSEQ multiplex PCR, lists solely in-frame clones and lacks some. The sample contains about 20,000 clones, 65% to 80% of which appear only once. The CDR3 extends over 11 amino acids. V was shortened by 3 bases and J by 5 bases, with 5 bases between the two germline ends. Sequencing was preceded by expansion of antigen-specific CD4+ T cells with viral peptide pools in the ViraFEST assay. Upon completion of around eleven days in culture, CD4+ T cells were isolated. Each participant was administered two doses of either the BNT162b2 or the mRNA-1273 vaccine. Peptides at about 10 ug/ml and IL-2 at 10 IU/ml were added to fewer than 2.5 million PBMC per well. Days 3 and 7 saw half the medium replaced with IL-2 medium. About this clone itself: Antigen unknown.

The sample here was CD4+ T cells from PBMCs cultured with HCoV-NL63 spike peptides, taken after COVID-19 vaccination. V and J are TRBV12-3 or TRBV12-4 and TRBJ2-7; no reliable D call. The clonotype comes from a human donor who received a COVID-19 vaccine. The DNA for the CDR3 is TGTGCCAGCAGTTTTGGGGACGAGCAGTACTTC. It is translated as CASSFGDEQYF.